Presented here are 30 T cell receptor beta chains from one specimen sequenced in a study of graft-versus-host responses after intestinal transplantation. The assay was immunoSEQ multiplex PCR, and TCRdb's table has in-frame clones only and misses some. The repertoire holds fewer than 100,000 clones, with more than 75% as singletons. Specimen: PBMCs, collected 255 days after intestinal transplant. The receptor source for this set is a human patient who received an intestinal transplant, so some T cells may come from the graft donor.

The chain has TRBV18 and TRBJ2-7; TRBD1 agrees at 7 bases. Trimming took 5 bases from V and 4 from J; bases not matched to a gene: 5. The germline CDR1 and CDR2 sequences are KGHSH and LQKENI. The CDR3 contains 13 residues. CDR3 amino acids: CASSIYRGYEQYF. The CDR3, as DNA: TGTGCCAGCTCAATCTACAGGGGTTACGAGCAGTACTTC.

The V and J genes are TRBV5-1 and TRBJ2-5, with 16 bases identical to TRBD2. V shed 4 bases and J 3 bases; nucleotides not matched to a gene: 9. The CDR3 contains 18 residues. CDR1 SGHRS and CDR2 YFSETQ come from the germline V gene. The CDR3 nucleotides read TGCGCCAGCAGCCCCGCCGGGACTAGCGGGGGGGTAAAAGAGACCCAGTACTTC. It codes for CASSPAGTSGGVKETQYF. The complete variable domain, with remaining parts taken from reference TRBV5-1 and TRBJ2-5, reads KAGVTQTPRYLIKTRGQQVTLSCSPISGHRSVSWYQQTPGQGLQFLFEYFSETQRNKGNFPGRFSGRQFSNSRSEMNVSTLELGDSALYLCASSPAGTSGGVKETQYFGPGTRLLVL.

This chain connects TRBV2 to TRBJ2-5, with D uncertain. CDR3 size: 11 residues. CDR1 is SNHLY and CDR2 is FYNNEI in the germline V gene. Between the trimmed V and J ends, which lost 3 bases and 12 bases, there was a span of 11 bases. CDR3 DNA: TGTGCCAGCAGTGATCAAGGGATGGAGTACTTC. Its translation: CASSDQGMEYF.

The chain recombines TRBV7-9 with TRBJ2-3; 7 positions match TRBD2. Germline assignment: CDR1 SEHNR and CDR2 FQNEAQ (reference sequence). The CDR3 is made up of 15 amino acids. V lost 5 bases and J lost 2; bases outside the gene matches: 7. The CDR3 DNA is TGTGCCAGCAGCCGCGGGGGAGGCTACACAGATACGCAGTATTTT. This sequence encodes CASSRGGGYTDTQYF.

The chain joins TRBV5-1 to TRBJ2-5; 9 nucleotides align to TRBD2. V shed 4 bases and J 2 bases; nucleotides not matched to a gene: 9. The germline gives CDR1 SGHRS, CDR2 YFSETQ. This CDR3 is 16 amino acids long. The CDR3 coding sequence is TGCGCCAGCAGCAGAAGTCTAGCGGGGATACAAGAGACCCAGTACTTC. This codes for CASSRSLAGIQETQYF.

The rearrangement links TRBV28 to TRBJ2-7; D may be TRBD2 (7 bases). V was trimmed by 7 bases and J by 7 bases, leaving 17 bases between them. The CDR3 consists of 13 residues. From germline, CDR1 is MDHEN and CDR2 SYDVKM. The CDR3 spells CASKSSGEGEQYF. CDR3 bases: TGTGCCAGCAAATCGTCAGGGGAGGGAGAGCAGTACTTC.

V is TRBV19 and J is TRBJ1-3; D gene ambiguous. Germline-derived CDR1 and CDR2 are LNHDA and SQIVND (reference sequence). The CDR3 has 16 amino acids. V lost 3 bases, J lost 2 bases, and 14 bases lay in between. The CDR3 protein is CASSIKSASPGNTIYF. In DNA, the CDR3 is TGTGCCAGTAGTATTAAATCGGCTTCCCCTGGAAACACCATATATTTT.

This clone was found a few times. The rearrangement joins TRBV7-6 to TRBJ2-7; 7 nucleotides match TRBD2. J gave up 5 bases and V 3 bases, and 7 bases lay outside the gene matches. CDR3 length: 14 amino acids. Germline CDR1 reads SGHVS; CDR2 reads FNYEAQ. CDR3 bases: TGTGCCAGCAGCTTTGGGGAGGGGAGGAACGAGCAGTACTTC. Translated, it gives CASSFGEGRNEQYF.

This chain uses TRBV2 with TRBJ2-7; a possible D gene is TRBD1 (6 bases). CDR3 length: 14 residues. Germline assignment: CDR1 SNHLY and CDR2 FYNNEI. V was pared by 6 bases and J by 1 base, with 13 bases between. This chain's CDR3 is CASRPKTGSYEQYF. DNA of the CDR3: TGTGCCAGCAGACCCAAGACAGGTTCCTACGAGCAGTACTTC.

This clone came up once. The chain carries TRBV4-1 and TRBJ1-6; no clear D gene. V lost 4 bases to trimming and J lost 6 bases, with 4 bases between them. The CDR3 is 12 residues long. Germline V gives CDR1 MGHRA, CDR2 YSYEKL. This CDR3 reads CASSRLNSPLHF. CDR3 in DNA: TGCGCCAGCAGCCGCCTTAATTCACCCCTCCACTTT.

The CDR3 nucleotides are TGTGCCAGCAGTTCCCTGAGTGAGGGCTCCTACAATGAGCAGTTCTTC. Translated: CASSSLSEGSYNEQFF. The chain carries TRBV28 and TRBJ2-1, with D possibly matching TRBD2 (5 bases). This CDR3 has 16 residues. V lost 4 bases to trimming and J lost 0 bases, with 13 bases between them. The V gene's germline CDR1 is MDHEN and CDR2 SYDVKM. The whole variable domain, remainder taken from reference TRBV28 and TRBJ2-1, is DVKVTQSSRYLVKRTGEKVFLECVQDMDHENMFWYRQDPGLGLRLIYFSYDVKMKEKGDIPEGYSVSREKKERFSLILESASTNQTSMYLCASSSLSEGSYNEQFFGPGTRLTVL.

V usage is TRBV6-5 and J usage is TRBJ2-3, with TRBD1 matching over 8 bases. The CDR3 consists of 14 residues. Germline loops: CDR1 MNHEY, CDR2 SVGAGI. V was clipped by 8 bases and J by 2 bases; unmatched bases: 6. CDR3 protein: CASATGGPTDTQYF. DNA of the CDR3: TGTGCCAGCGCAACAGGGGGGCCCACAGATACGCAGTATTTT.

The sample holds one count of this clone. The V and J genes are TRBV13 and TRBJ2-5; D tentatively reads TRBD1 or TRBD2 (5 bases each). The CDR3 length is 18 residues. Per germline, CDR1 PRHDT and CDR2 FYEKMQ (reference sequence). V lost 5 bases and J 3 bases, leaving 25 bases between the germline ends. The CDR3, as DNA: TGTGCCAGCAGCCCCCCTGGTGGGACCCCGAGGTTTAAAGAGACCCAGTACTTC. Translation: CASSPPGGTPRFKETQYF.

The chain joins TRBV5-1 to TRBJ1-5; 7 positions agree with TRBD1. The CDR3 runs to 15 residues. With 4 bases clipped from V and 0 bases from J, the junction kept 4 bases outside the gene matches. From germline, CDR1 is SGHRS and CDR2 YFSETQ. The DNA for the CDR3 is TGCGCCAGCAGCCCGGGACAGTATAGCAATCAGCCCCAGCATTTT. It specifies CASSPGQYSNQPQHF. Combining the CDR3 with reference TRBV5-1 and TRBJ1-5 gives the whole variable domain KAGVTQTPRYLIKTRGQQVTLSCSPISGHRSVSWYQQTPGQGLQFLFEYFSETQRNKGNFPGRFSGRQFSNSRSEMNVSTLELGDSALYLCASSPGQYSNQPQHFGDGTRLSIL.

A few counts support this clone. This chain links TRBV19 with TRBJ1-6; D gene uncertain. The length of the CDR3 is 12 residues. The germline CDR1 and CDR2 sequences are LNHDA and SQIVND (reference sequence). V was pared by 6 bases and J by 10 bases, with 10 bases between. The CDR3 bases are TGTGCCAGTAGCTCGAGTGAGTCACCCCTCCACTTT. The encoded protein is CASSSSESPLHF.

J is TRBJ1-6 and V is TRBV7-8; D uncertain. Trimming shortened V by 4 bases and J by 8 bases, and 21 bases separated the two germline ends. The CDR3 is 17 residues long. Looked up from germline, CDR1 is SGHVS and CDR2 is FQNEAQ. The chain's CDR3 is CASSSYWTGVRYSPLHF. In DNA, the CDR3 is TGTGCCAGCAGCTCATATTGGACCGGGGTCCGTTATTCACCCCTCCACTTT. Together with reference TRBV7-8 and TRBJ1-6, the CDR3 gives the full variable domain: GAGVSQSPRYKVAKRGQDVALRCDPISGHVSLFWYQQALGQGPEFLTYFQNEAQLDKSGLPSDRFFAERPEGSVSTLKIQRTQQEDSAVYLCASSSYWTGVRYSPLHFGNGTRLTVT.

The table lists this clone with a count of one. The V and J genes are TRBV29-1 and TRBJ2-3; D is uncertain. The germline V and J ends were trimmed by 4 bases and 2 bases, with 10 bases remaining between them. The germline gives CDR1 SQVTM, CDR2 ANQGSEA. The CDR3 has 13 residues. The CDR3 nucleotides read TGCAGCGTTGCTGGGCGAAACACAGATACGCAGTATTTT. Translated, it gives CSVAGRNTDTQYF.

This chain connects TRBV5-6 to TRBJ2-1; D ambiguous. Trimming pared 2 bases from V and 8 bases from J, leaving 5 bases between. The CDR3 extends over 11 amino acids. Germline assignment: CDR1 SGHDT and CDR2 YYEEEE. CDR3 residues: CASSFVDEQFF. Here the CDR3 DNA reads TGTGCCAGCAGCTTTGTGGATGAGCAGTTCTTC.

The rearrangement uses TRBV27 and TRBJ1-2, with D unresolved. Trimming left V 5 bases short and J 7 bases short, with 14 bases between. Germline V gene sequence: CDR1 MNHEY, CDR2 SMNVEV (reference sequence). This CDR3 spans 13 amino acids. CDR3 DNA sequence: TGTGCCAGCAGTCCTAAGGCAGGAGGTGGCTACACCTTC. It encodes CASSPKAGGGYTF.

The CDR3 protein is CASSLGLAGSYEQYF. For the CDR3, the DNA is TGTGCCAGCAGCCTCGGACTAGCGGGGTCCTACGAGCAGTACTTC. The V call is TRBV13, the J call TRBJ2-7; TRBD2 matches at 12 bases. The germline gives CDR1 PRHDT, CDR2 FYEKMQ (reference sequence). The length of the CDR3 is 15 residues. V trimming: 5 bases; J trimming: 1 base; junction bases outside the gene matches: 3.

The chain employs TRBV7-9 and TRBJ1-6; the match to TRBD1 covers 9 bases. Germline loops: CDR1 SEHNR, CDR2 FQNEAQ (reference sequence). J was trimmed by 7 bases and V by 3 bases; bases with no gene match: 7. The CDR3 covers 16 residues. CDR3 sequence (DNA): TGTGCCAGCAGCTTGGGTCCCGGGACAGGGAATTCACCCCTCCACTTT. It specifies CASSLGPGTGNSPLHF. Supplemented by reference TRBV7-9 and TRBJ1-6, the full variable domain reads DTGVSQNPRHKITKRGQNVTFRCDPISEHNRLYWYRQTLGQGPEFLTYFQNEAQLEKSRLLSDRFSAERPKGSFSTLEIQRTEQGDSAMYLCASSLGPGTGNSPLHFGNGTRLTVT.

This sequence joins TRBV6-5 and TRBJ1-4; D is undetermined. The CDR3 extends over 14 amino acids. The ends were cut back, 5 bases at V and 6 bases at J, with 13 bases in the middle. Germline CDR1 and CDR2: MNHEY and SVGAGI. This CDR3 reads CASSPRARYEKLFF. CDR3 coding DNA: TGTGCCAGCAGTCCCCGGGCGAGGTATGAAAAACTGTTTTTT.

This chain uses TRBV5-1 with TRBJ2-1; no definite D call. The CDR3 totals 11 residues. CDR1 is SGHRS and CDR2 is YFSETQ in the germline V gene. Trimming left V 4 bases short and J 5 bases short, with 4 bases between. The CDR3 nucleotides read TGCGCCAGCAGCGTAGACAATGAGCAGTTCTTC. It translates to CASSVDNEQFF.

The chain has TRBV28 and TRBJ2-5, with TRBD2 matching over 7 bases. Germline CDR1 is MDHEN and CDR2 is SYDVKM. This CDR3 spans 14 amino acids. The V and J ends lost 5 bases and 9 bases, in that order; junction bases with no gene match: 12. CDR3 coding DNA: TGTGCCAGCAGTCGAGGGACTACCCCGACGGCCCAGTACTTC. Translation: CASSRGTTPTAQYF.

The rearrangement links TRBV2 to TRBJ2-5, with 12 nucleotides matching TRBD2. CDR1 and CDR2 (germline): SNHLY, FYNNEI. The trim removed 7 bases at V and 5 bases at J, leaving 11 bases unmatched. The length of the CDR3 is 16 residues. The DNA for the CDR3 is TGTGCCAGCAACGGGCTAGCGGGAGGGTTTTGGGAGACCCAGTACTTC. Amino acid sequence: CASNGLAGGFWETQYF.

The chain links TRBV4-2 to TRBJ2-1; 12 bases fit TRBD2. V was pared by 0 bases and J by 6 bases, with 12 bases of the junction left unmatched. Germline CDR1 and CDR2: LGHNA and YNFKEQ. This CDR3 region has 19 residues. In DNA, the CDR3 is TGTGCCAGCAGCCAAGATGCAACCGCTCTAGCGGGAGGGCCCAATGAGCAGTTCTTC. Translation gives CASSQDATALAGGPNEQFF.

The chain recombines TRBV7-9 with TRBJ2-2, with unresolved D. CDR3 size: 12 residues. CDR1 SEHNR and CDR2 FQNEAQ come from the germline V gene (reference sequence). Trimming removed 1 base at V and 11 bases at J, with 8 bases between. The CDR3 coding sequence is TGTGCCAGCAGCTTAGACTACAATGAGCTGTTTTTT. This sequence encodes CASSLDYNELFF.

This rearrangement joins TRBV10-3 to TRBJ1-6, with a possible D match to TRBD1 (6 bases). Trimming shortened V by 4 bases and J by 6 bases, and 16 bases separated the two germline ends. Germline CDR1 ENHRY, CDR2 SYGVKD. The CDR3 has 16 amino acids. CDR3 bases: TGTGCCATCAGTGGGGGGGCAGGGAGTGGTAATTCACCCCTCCACTTT. Protein: CAISGGAGSGNSPLHF.

The chain links TRBV9 to TRBJ2-7; D may match TRBD1 or TRBD2 (6 bases each). V was shortened by 4 bases and J by 3 bases, with 17 bases between the two germline ends. The CDR3 consists of 15 residues. Germline V CDR1 and CDR2: SGDLS, YYNGEE. CDR3 sequence (DNA): TGTGCCAGCAGCCGGTGGGGGGCCCGAGACTACGAGCAGTACTTC. Protein sequence: CASSRWGARDYEQYF.

The gene calls are TRBV7-9 and TRBJ2-2; perhaps TRBD2 as D (6 bases). This CDR3 is 15 amino acids long. Germline CDR1 SEHNR, CDR2 FQNEAQ (reference sequence). V gave up 8 bases and J gave up 4 bases, with 17 bases separating them. The CDR3 DNA reads TGTGCCAGCTCAACGCGGGAATTCCTCACCGGGGAGCTGTTTTTT. Its translation is CASSTREFLTGELFF. Looking up the rest from reference TRBV7-9 and TRBJ2-2 gives the full variable domain: DTGVSQNPRHKITKRGQNVTFRCDPISEHNRLYWYRQTLGQGPEFLTYFQNEAQLEKSRLLSDRFSAERPKGSFSTLEIQRTEQGDSAMYLCASSTREFLTGELFFGEGSRLTVL.